These 23 T cell receptor beta chains were sequenced from one sample in a study of CD8+ T cells in alopecia areata (dated by TCRdb to 2017 to 2018). Libraries came from the immunoSEQ multiplex PCR assay. To provide template for TCR sequencing, every sample had RNA extracted and reverse transcribed into cDNA. TCRdb took this table from immuneACCESS and kept in-frame rearrangements with V and J called. Such tables lack part of the clones; where checked against another copy, unresolved V genes explain under half of the gap, and the rest is unexplained. For this sample the table gives some 180,000 clones, of which around 49% were detected only once. About a tenth of the sample is in the top ten clones. In the paper's terms, the treatment or condition label means: oral pan-JAK inhibitor, 5-10 mg twice daily. Specimen: CD8+ T cells sorted from blood, collected at week 52, from a patient treated with tofacitinib. These receptor sequences come from a human donor with alopecia areata.

CDR3 loop: CASSENSGPYEQYF. CDR3 in DNA: TGTGCCAGCAGCGAGAACTCGGGCCCCTACGAGCAGTACTTC. The chain uses TRBV9 and TRBJ2-7, with D unclear. V shed 3 bases and J shed 2 bases, with 12 bases lying between them. There are 14 residues in the CDR3. The germline V gene encodes CDR1 SGDLS and CDR2 YYNGEE.

Only a few counts were recorded for this clone. This chain uses TRBV29-1 with TRBJ2-3; 12 bases map to TRBD2. CDR3 length equals 17 residues. J lost 1 base, V lost 1 base, and 6 bases had no gene match. Germline CDR1 and CDR2: SQVTM and ANQGSEA. This chain's CDR3 is CSVEGLAGGPRTDTQYF. DNA of the CDR3: TGCAGCGTTGAAGGCCTAGCGGGGGGGCCCCGCACAGATACGCAGTATTTT.

This clone was detected ten times or more. The chain is built from TRBV7-9 and TRBJ2-1; tentative D call: TRBD1 (5 bases). Germline CDR1 SEHNR, CDR2 FQNEAQ (reference sequence). V lost 1 base and J lost 7, with 14 bases in between. The CDR3 runs to 15 residues. The DNA for the CDR3 is TGTGCCAGCAGCTTAGATGTTGTGGGGCGTAATGAGCAGTTCTTC. Its protein is CASSLDVVGRNEQFF. Full variable domain (missing parts from reference TRBV7-9 and TRBJ2-1): DTGVSQNPRHKITKRGQNVTFRCDPISEHNRLYWYRQTLGQGPEFLTYFQNEAQLEKSRLLSDRFSAERPKGSFSTLEIQRTEQGDSAMYLCASSLDVVGRNEQFFGPGTRLTVL.

The rearrangement joins TRBV7-6 to TRBJ2-1, with TRBD1 matching 8 bases. V gave up 5 bases and J gave up 0 bases; unmatched junction bases: 3. Germline CDR1 is SGHVS and CDR2 is FNYEAQ. CDR3 size: 15 residues. The CDR3 here is CASSRTGSSYNEQFF. The CDR3, as DNA: TGTGCCAGCAGCAGGACAGGGAGCTCCTACAATGAGCAGTTCTTC.

The chain links TRBV29-1 to TRBJ1-1; D uncertain. V lost 4 bases to trimming and J lost 0 bases, with 9 bases between them. This CDR3 comprises 13 residues. CDR1 SQVTM and CDR2 ANQGSEA come from the germline V gene. The CDR3: CSVGDGVNTEAFF. The CDR3 region has the DNA TGCAGCGTTGGTGACGGGGTGAACACTGAAGCTTTCTTT.

This clone has just one count. The chain links TRBV27 to TRBJ2-1; weak D call: TRBD2 (5 bases). The length of the CDR3 is 13 residues. In germline, CDR1 is MNHEY, CDR2 SMNVEV (reference sequence). Trimming removed 5 bases at V and 13 bases at J, with 18 bases between. The CDR3 spells CASSPILGREQFF. Here the CDR3 DNA reads TGTGCCAGCAGTCCCATACTAGGTAGAGAACAGTTCTTC.

This clone is judged hyperexpanded. The sample contains more than one DNA sequence encoding this CDR3. The V gene is TRBV19, the J gene TRBJ2-7; 8 nucleotides line up with TRBD1. V dropped 7 bases and J dropped 7; count of bases not matched to a gene: 3. The CDR3 spans 11 residues. Germline V gene lookup returns CDR1 LNHDA and CDR2 SQIVND (reference sequence). The CDR3 loop reads CASTTGGEQYF. The CDR3 nucleotides read TGTGCCAGTACTACAGGGGGGGAGCAGTACTTC.

The chain couples TRBV6-6 to TRBJ1-5; 8 nucleotides line up with TRBD1. Trimming took 6 bases from V and 3 from J; bases not matched to a gene: 4. The length of the CDR3 is 14 residues. CDR1 and CDR2 from the germline V gene are MNHNY and SVGAGI (reference sequence). The CDR3 DNA reads TGTGCCAGCAGGTCGGACAGGGCCAATCAGCCCCAGCATTTT. Protein product: CASRSDRANQPQHF.

This clone was counted a few times. The V gene is TRBV6-5, the J gene TRBJ2-2, with D possibly being TRBD1 (5 bases). Between the trimmed V and J ends, which lost 1 base and 4 bases, there was a span of 7 bases. Per germline, CDR1 MNHEY and CDR2 SVGAGI. The CDR3 is 14 amino acids. For the CDR3, the DNA is TGTGCCAGCAGTTACTTTGACAGCACCGGGGAGCTGTTTTTT. It translates to CASSYFDSTGELFF.

The chain links TRBV5-6 to TRBJ1-5; D is unresolved. This CDR3 has 14 amino acids. CDR1 is SGHDT and CDR2 is YYEEEE in the germline V gene. Trimming cost V 4 bases and J 3 bases, with 11 bases left between them. The DNA for the CDR3 is TGTGCCAGCAGCCAATGGTGGGACAATCAGCCCCAGCATTTT. Translating it yields CASSQWWDNQPQHF.

The rearrangement links TRBV7-8 to TRBJ2-5; D unclear. Trimming left V 1 base short and J 5 bases short, with 5 bases between. Germline V CDR1 and CDR2: SGHVS, FQNEAQ. The CDR3 has 12 residues. Here the CDR3 DNA reads TGTGCCAGCAGCTTAGAAGCGGAGACCCAGTACTTC. It encodes CASSLEAETQYF.

The chain links TRBV30 to TRBJ1-2; the D is unclear. V was pared by 1 base and J by 0 bases, with 3 bases between. Germline values: CDR1 GTSNPN, CDR2 SVGIG (reference sequence). CDR3 length equals 12 residues. CDR3 DNA: TGTGCCTGGAGTGCGGCTAACTATGGCTACACCTTC. Protein product: CAWSAANYGYTF. Supplemented by reference TRBV30 and TRBJ1-2, the full variable domain reads SQTIHQWPATLVQPVGSPLSLECTVEGTSNPNLYWYRQAAGRGLQLLFYSVGIGQISSEVPQNLSASRPQDRQFILSSKKLLLSDSGFYLCAWSAANYGYTFGSGTRLTVV.

Only a few counts were recorded for this clone. J is TRBJ2-1 and V is TRBV6-1, with 7 positions matching TRBD2. This CDR3 is 14 amino acids long. Losses at the gene ends were 1 base for V and 3 bases for J; bases not matched to a gene: 0. From germline, CDR1 is MNHNS and CDR2 SASEGT. Here the CDR3 DNA reads TGTGCCAGCAGTGAAGGGGACTACTACAATGAGCAGTTCTTC. It translates to CASSEGDYYNEQFF.

Notes on this clone: A far larger clone is only one base removed, so a read error is likely. The same CDR3 also results from other DNA sequences found in this sample. The rearrangement joins TRBV7-2 to TRBJ1-2; 7 nucleotides match TRBD1. Per the germline V gene, CDR1 is SGHTA and CDR2 is FQGNSA. J gave up 4 bases and V 1 base, and 0 bases lay outside the gene matches. The CDR3 contains 13 residues. CDR3 nucleotides: TGTGCCAGCAGCTTAGGACAGGGCTATGGCTACACCTTC. Translated: CASSLGQGYGYTF.

The chain employs TRBV6-5 and TRBJ2-1, with a weak D call TRBD2 (5 bases). This CDR3 is 14 amino acids long. Per the germline V gene, CDR1 is MNHEY and CDR2 is SVGAGI. V lost 6 bases, J lost 4 bases, and 13 bases lay in between. The CDR3 region has the DNA TGTGCCAGCAGACCCGCGAGAGGGTACAATGAGCAGTTCTTC. Translating gives CASRPARGYNEQFF.

This clone was found once. The chain combines TRBV4-3 with TRBJ1-6, with TRBD1 as a possible D gene (5 bases). The CDR3 has 14 residues. CDR1 LGHNA and CDR2 YSLEER come from the germline V gene. V shed 4 bases and J shed 2 bases, with 6 bases lying between them. CDR3 amino acids: CASSRDPYNSPLHF. The CDR3 nucleotides are TGCGCCAGCAGCCGGGACCCCTATAATTCACCCCTCCACTTT.

J is TRBJ1-2 and V is TRBV25-1; D remains ambiguous. From germline, CDR1 is MGHDK and CDR2 SYGVNS. Trimming removed 4 bases at V and 4 bases at J, with 10 bases between. The CDR3 length is 13 residues. The CDR3 region has the DNA TGTGCCAGCAGTGGAGATTTGGCCTATGGCTACACCTTC. Protein sequence: CASSGDLAYGYTF.

This clone was detected a few times. J is TRBJ1-5 and V is TRBV6-5; D unresolved. CDR1 and CDR2 (germline): MNHEY, SVGAGI. The CDR3 is 15 residues long. The V and J ends lost 6 bases and 2 bases respectively, with 14 bases between them. Here the CDR3 reads CASSRDLNGNQPQHF. CDR3 coding DNA: TGTGCCAGCAGCCGCGACTTGAATGGCAATCAGCCCCAGCATTTT.

The V call is TRBV4-1, the J call TRBJ1-3, with a weak D call TRBD1 (6 bases). The CDR3 sequence is 16 residues long. CDR1 and CDR2 (germline): MGHRA, YSYEKL. The V gene lost 0 bases and the J gene lost 4 bases, with 13 bases spanning the gap. The CDR3 protein is CASSQDPGGSGNTIYF. In DNA form, the CDR3 reads TGCGCCAGCAGCCAAGATCCCGGGGGCTCAGGAAACACCATATATTTT.

This chain links TRBV7-6 with TRBJ2-2; 7 positions agree with TRBD2. The CDR3 is made up of 13 amino acids. V was pared by 5 bases and J by 7 bases, with 4 bases of the junction left unmatched. Germline assignment: CDR1 SGHVS and CDR2 FNYEAQ. In nucleotides, the CDR3 is TGTGCCAGCAGCGGGGGGGGACTCGGGGAGCTGTTTTTT. It codes for CASSGGGLGELFF.

The chain links TRBV5-1 to TRBJ2-7; possibly TRBD2 for D (6 bases). The CDR3 loop spans 12 amino acids. Between the trimmed V and J ends, which lost 5 bases and 6 bases, there was a span of 12 bases. Germline-derived CDR1 and CDR2 are SGHRS and YFSETQ. CDR3 amino acids: CASRGLSTEQYF. The CDR3 region has the DNA TGCGCCAGCAGGGGACTTTCGACCGAGCAGTACTTC.

CDR3 sequence: CAWSIIQSYEQYF. The DNA of the CDR3 is TGTGCCTGGAGTATTATACAGAGCTACGAGCAGTACTTC. The chain recombines TRBV30 with TRBJ2-7, with unresolved D. From germline, CDR1 is GTSNPN and CDR2 SVGIG (reference sequence). This CDR3 region has 13 residues. V lost 2 bases to trimming and J lost 3 bases, with 11 bases between them.

CDR3 protein: CSVDRPHSYNEQFF. The CDR3 DNA reads as TGCAGCGTTGACAGGCCTCACTCCTACAATGAGCAGTTCTTC. The rearrangement joins TRBV29-1 to TRBJ2-1; the D is unclear. Germline V gives CDR1 SQVTM, CDR2 ANQGSEA. This CDR3 spans 14 amino acids. V lost 3 bases to trimming and J lost 0 bases, with 9 bases between them.